This is a list of T cell receptor beta chains from one sample in a study of regulatory T cells in long-lasting Graves disease. TCRdb used MiXCR to reprocess the multiplex PCR reads, holding one entry per CDR3 protein. The top ten clones hold roughly a tenth of a sample with hundreds of thousands of distinct CDR3 sequences, less than 15% of them seen once. The same sample was also used in a study of T cells in Graves' hyperthyroidism and ophthalmopathy.

The specimen was peripheral blood mononuclear cells (PBMCs), collected at new diagnosis, from a patient treated with antithyroid drugs. These receptors were obtained from a man aged 25-45 years with Graves disease. Both conserved end residues are part of each CDR3. Each record gives: V gene, clone size, CDR3 length, J gene, D gene, CDR3 protein, CDR3 DNA. D genes are given only for firm matches. Not every row has a clone size; where given, it reads once, few, many or a size class.

V: TRBV2
size: few
length: 13
J: TRBJ2-5
D: .
CDR3: CASSELPPSTQYF
DNA: TGTGCCAGCAGTGAGCTACCACCCTCGACCCAGTACTTC

V: TRBV19
size: many
length: 15
J: TRBJ1-5
D: TRBD1
CDR3: CASSIVQGANQPQHF
DNA: TGTGCCAGTAGTATAGTACAGGGGGCTAATCAGCCCCAGCATTTT

V: TRBV2
size: many
length: 14
J: TRBJ2-7
D: TRBD1
CDR3: CASGRDREGYEQYF
DNA: TGTGCCAGCGGAAGGGACAGGGAGGGCTACGAGCAGTACTTC

V: TRBV6-1
size: .
length: 16
J: TRBJ2-5
D: TRBD2
CDR3: CASRGGLAGSQETQYF
DNA: TGTGCCAGCAGGGGGGGACTAGCGGGCTCTCAAGAGACCCAGTACTTC

V: TRBV20-1
size: many
length: 11
J: TRBJ1-1
D: .
CDR3: CSAYRNTEAFF
DNA: TGCAGTGCTTACAGGAACACTGAAGCTTTCTTT

V: TRBV25-1
size: few
length: 13
J: TRBJ2-1
D: .
CDR3: CASSAPGLLEQFF
DNA: TGTGCCAGCAGTGCGCCTGGACTGCTTGAGCAGTTCTTC

V: TRBV5-1
size: many
length: 16
J: TRBJ1-1
D: TRBD1
CDR3: CASSSPGQGGGDEAFF
DNA: TGCGCCAGCAGCTCGCCGGGACAGGGCGGAGGAGATGAAGCTTTCTTT

V: TRBV4-1
size: .
length: 19
J: TRBJ2-1
D: TRBD2
CDR3: CASSLTRGLAVSSYNEQFF
DNA: TGCGCCAGCAGCCTTACTAGGGGACTAGCGGTGAGCTCCTACAATGAGCAGTTCTTC

V: TRBV20-1
size: many
length: 13
J: TRBJ2-5
D: .
CDR3: CSASLGGKETQYF
DNA: TGCAGTGCTAGTCTAGGCGGGAAAGAGACCCAGTACTTC

V: TRBV2
size: many
length: 13
J: TRBJ2-7
D: .
CDR3: CASRPPGTYEQYF
DNA: TGTGCCAGCAGGCCTCCTGGTACGTACGAGCAGTACTTC

V: TRBV11-3
size: many
length: 12
J: TRBJ2-3
D: .
CDR3: CASSTTGDTQYF
DNA: TGTGCCAGCAGCACGACCGGGGATACGCAGTATTTT

V: TRBV29-1
size: .
length: 11
J: TRBJ1-2
D: .
CDR3: CSVQGNNGYTF
DNA: TGCAGCGTCCAGGGGAATAACGGCTACACCTTC

V: TRBV18
size: many
length: 13
J: TRBJ1-1
D: .
CDR3: CASSPQGPGGAFF
DNA: TGTGCCAGCTCACCACAGGGACCAGGTGGGGCTTTCTTT

V: TRBV2
size: .
length: 14
J: TRBJ2-2
D: TRBD2
CDR3: CASSTSGFTGELFF
DNA: TGTGCCAGCAGTACTAGCGGGTTCACCGGGGAGCTGTTTTTT

V: TRBV3-1
size: many
length: 18
J: TRBJ2-2
D: TRBD2
CDR3: CASSLTPGLAENTGELFF
DNA: TGTGCCAGCAGCCTCACCCCCGGACTAGCAGAGAACACCGGGGAGCTGTTTTTT

V: TRBV18
size: .
length: 15
J: TRBJ2-3
D: .
CDR3: CASSPSTGWSDTQYF
DNA: TGTGCCAGCTCACCATCAACGGGATGGTCAGATACGCAGTATTTT

V: TRBV5-1
size: few
length: 19
J: TRBJ2-2
D: TRBD2
CDR3: CASSLTGTIGREGTGELFF
DNA: TGCGCCAGCAGCTTGACCGGAACGATCGGGCGGGAGGGCACCGGGGAGCTGTTTTTT

V: TRBV12-3/TRBV12-4
size: many
length: 17
J: TRBJ2-4
D: .
CDR3: CASSPPPQGLAKNIQYF
DNA: TGTGCCAGCAGCCCTCCTCCACAGGGACTAGCCAAAAACATTCAGTACTTC

V: TRBV6-9
size: many
length: 13
J: TRBJ2-7
D: .
CDR3: CASSYLGALEQYF
DNA: TGTGCCAGCAGTTACCTGGGGGCCCTGGAGCAGTACTTC

V: TRBV29-1
size: .
length: 12
J: TRBJ1-2
D: .
CDR3: CSVERDPNGYTF
DNA: TGCAGCGTTGAAAGGGATCCAAATGGCTACACCTTC

V: TRBV12-3/TRBV12-4
size: many
length: 14
J: TRBJ1-4
D: .
CDR3: CASSSTGSNEKLFF
DNA: TGTGCCAGCAGTTCTACGGGATCTAATGAAAAACTGTTTTTT

V: TRBV6-1
size: .
length: 13
J: TRBJ2-7
D: .
CDR3: CASSRWGLDEQYF
DNA: TGTGCCAGCAGCCGCTGGGGGTTAGACGAGCAGTACTTC

V: TRBV7-9
size: .
length: 18
J: TRBJ2-3
D: TRBD2
CDR3: CASSLMGTSGRAGDTQYF
DNA: TGTGCCAGCAGCCTCATGGGGACTAGCGGGAGGGCCGGCGATACGCAGTATTTT

V: TRBV28
size: many
length: 13
J: TRBJ2-7
D: .
CDR3: CASSLSVVYEQYF
DNA: TGTGCCAGCAGTTTATCGGTAGTCTACGAGCAGTACTTC

V: TRBV9
size: many
length: 14
J: TRBJ2-5
D: TRBD1
CDR3: CASSGTGESETQYF
DNA: TGTGCCAGCAGCGGGACAGGGGAGTCCGAGACCCAGTACTTC

V: TRBV19
size: many
length: 12
J: TRBJ2-1
D: .
CDR3: CASSIKYNEQFF
DNA: TGTGCCAGTAGTATAAAGTACAATGAGCAGTTCTTC

V: TRBV20-1
size: many
length: 13
J: TRBJ2-5
D: .
CDR3: CSARTEPGETQYF
DNA: TGCAGTGCTAGGACCGAACCAGGGGAGACCCAGTACTTC